This TCR beta chain comes out of a study of T cells in Graves' hyperthyroidism and ophthalmopathy. Trimming pared 3 bases from V and 5 bases from J, leaving 8 bases between. Germline V gene data show CDR1 as LGHDT and CDR2 as YNNKEL (reference sequence). The CDR3 is made up of 14 amino acids. The source material, RNA transcripts, was used to amplify TCR beta CDR3 regions. An initial round of RT-PCR targeting the TCR CDR3 relied on the HTBI primer set. Each CDR3 protein gets one entry after TCRdb re-called the multiplex PCR reads with MiXCR. The table lists about 700,000 distinct CDR3 sequences, 14% of them singletons. Broader study findings: The model's output predicted ophthalmopathy at a median of approximately 6.5 months prior to onset.

The PBMCs were taken from 10 ml of fresh peripheral blood. This clonotype was counted many times. The antigen is unknown. This chain links TRBV3-1 with TRBJ1-6; possible D gene TRBD1, 6 bases. This TCR was recovered from a woman younger than 35 with Graves' hyperthyroidism. Material: blood. The CDR3 here is CASSHHRDNSPLHF. The CDR3 DNA reads TGTGCCAGCAGCCATCACAGGGATAATTCACCCCTCCACTTT.